This T cell receptor beta chain was observed in a study of vaccination and CD4 T cells after COVID-19. Study-wide context: Post-vaccination specimens were collected at a median of 72 days following dose two (range 14 to 241).

Study conclusions and caveats: SARS-CoV-2-reactive clonotypes showed a nonsignificant median rise from 21 to 38.

With the Oncomine TCR Beta short-read assay, DNA from cultured CD4+ T cells was sequenced. Genomic DNA was extracted from cultured CD4+ T cells. TCRdb processed the PCR reads anew with MiXCR; each CDR3 protein has one entry. The table records about 14,000 distinct CDR3 sequences, 25% to 35% of them present only once. A word on this clonotype: The antigen remains undetermined.

Described treatment: roughly ten-day PBMC culture with coronavirus spike peptide pools or control peptides (ViraFEST assay). After being plated at under 2.5 million per well, PBMCs were cultured with approximately 9.9 IU/ml IL-2 and 10 ug/ml peptide pools. The CDR3 totals 13 residues. Trimming stripped 4 bases from V and 5 bases from J, with 8 bases between. Sequences were obtained from cultured CD4+ T cells from blood. The J gene is TRBJ2-2, the V gene TRBV12-3 or TRBV12-4, with D uncertain. The sequence came from a human donor with COVID-19. The CDR3 DNA sequence: TGTGCCAGCAGTTATAGGGTTACCGGGGAGCTGTTTTTT. It specifies CASSYRVTGELFF.